Listed here is a single T cell receptor (beta chain). These data belong to a study of cytomegalovirus exposure and HLA in healthy donors. For the study at large: The study's early data release held approximately 91 million unique TCRs from HLA-typed donors.

Both 60 Vbeta primers and 13 Jbeta primers went into the PCR. Using immunoSEQ multiplex PCR, the repertoire was profiled, and TCRdb retains in-frame clones only, with some absent. Of about 160,000 clones listed, 65% to 90% are singletons. From germline, CDR1 is GTSNPN and CDR2 SVGIG (reference sequence). Trimming pared 2 bases from V and 2 bases from J, leaving 12 bases between. The CDR3 spans 14 residues. Sequencing was done on a sample of PBMCs. The source of this sequence is a man aged 45-65 years in good health and CMV-seropositive. This rearrangement joins TRBV30 to TRBJ1-2; D perhaps matches TRBD1 (6 bases). CDR3 region: CAWSLERGNYGYTF. DNA for the CDR3: TGTGCCTGGAGTCTTGAGAGGGGGAACTATGGCTACACCTTC.